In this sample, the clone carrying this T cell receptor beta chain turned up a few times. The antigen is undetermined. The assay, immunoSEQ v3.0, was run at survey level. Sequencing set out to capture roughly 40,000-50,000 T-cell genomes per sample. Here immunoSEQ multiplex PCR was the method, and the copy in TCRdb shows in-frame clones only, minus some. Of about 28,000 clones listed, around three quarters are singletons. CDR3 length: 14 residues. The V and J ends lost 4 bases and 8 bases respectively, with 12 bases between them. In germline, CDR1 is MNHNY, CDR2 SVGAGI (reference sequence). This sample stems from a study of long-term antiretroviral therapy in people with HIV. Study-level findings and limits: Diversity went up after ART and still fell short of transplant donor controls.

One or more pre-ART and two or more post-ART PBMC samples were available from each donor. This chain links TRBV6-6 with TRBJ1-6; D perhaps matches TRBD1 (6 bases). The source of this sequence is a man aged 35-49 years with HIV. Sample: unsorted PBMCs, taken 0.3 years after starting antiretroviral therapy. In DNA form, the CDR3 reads TGTGCCAGCAGTTCAACAGGGAAGGATTCACCCCTCCACTTT. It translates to CASSSTGKDSPLHF.